Listed here are 4 T cell receptor beta chains from one sample, sequenced in a study of T cell clusters in autoimmune cytopenias (dated by TCRdb to about 2019). Each sample's TRB amplification started from 250 ng of peripheral blood genomic DNA, which corresponds to tens of thousands of genome equivalents. The sequencer was an Illumina MiSeq. TRB rearrangements were amplified by multiplex PCR following a touch-down protocol, with the TRB-A and TRB-B primer pools mixed in one tube. TCRdb reprocessed the reads into one record per CDR3 protein sequence, lacking DNA. The table of this sample itemizes about 15,000 distinct CDR3 sequences. Around 2.1% of the sample is in the top ten clones. The sequenced sample was peripheral blood. The origin of the receptors is a human donor with an autoimmune cytopenia or autoimmune hepatitis (not recorded which).

V is TRBV6-1 and J is TRBJ1-2. The CDR3 has 12 residues. Germline lookup yields CDR1 MNHNS and CDR2 SASEGT. CDR3 amino acids: CASKIGGYGYTF.

By frequency, this clonotype registers medium-sized. The V call is TRBV6-5, the J call TRBJ2-6. The CDR3 contains 11 residues. Germline V lookup: CDR1 MNHEY, CDR2 SVGAGI. This CDR3 reads CASSSHDVLTF.

The chain couples TRBV5-1 to TRBJ2-1; TCRdb's assignment of TRBD2 cannot be checked, as there is no DNA. Germline V gene data show CDR1 as SGHRS and CDR2 as YFSETQ. This CDR3 comprises 16 residues. The CDR3 loop is CASSLAVAGANNEQFF.

The J gene is TRBJ1-6, the V gene TRBV10-3; with no DNA, the TCRdb D assignment of TRBD1 cannot be verified. Germline CDR1 reads ENHRY; CDR2 reads SYGVKD. This CDR3 is 12 amino acids long. The CDR3 loop reads CATGTGRSPLHF.